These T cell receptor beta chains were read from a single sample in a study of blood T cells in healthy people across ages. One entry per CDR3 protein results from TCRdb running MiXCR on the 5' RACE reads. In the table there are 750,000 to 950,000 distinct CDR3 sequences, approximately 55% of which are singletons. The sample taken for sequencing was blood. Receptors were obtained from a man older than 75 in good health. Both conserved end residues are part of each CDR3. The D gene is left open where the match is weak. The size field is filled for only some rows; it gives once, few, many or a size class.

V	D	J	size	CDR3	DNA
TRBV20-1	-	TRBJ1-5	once	CSAPGNRYQPQHF	TGCAGTGCCCCGGGGAACAGATATCAGCCCCAGCATTTT
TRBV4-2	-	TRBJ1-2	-	CASSLPGTAGGYTF	TGTGCCAGCAGCCTCCCCGGGACGGCGGGGGGCTACACCTTC
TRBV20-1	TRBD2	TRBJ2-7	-	CSARDEEGGPFEQYF	TGCAGTGCTAGAGATGAGGAGGGAGGGCCCTTCGAGCAGTACTTC
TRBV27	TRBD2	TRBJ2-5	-	CASTTGTSLETQYF	TGTGCCAGCACCACCGGGACTAGCCTGGAGACCCAGTACTTC
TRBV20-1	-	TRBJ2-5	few	CSARDPGGDRQETQYF	TGCAGTGCTAGAGATCCGGGGGGCGATCGCCAAGAGACCCAGTACTTC
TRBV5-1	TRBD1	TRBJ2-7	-	CASSYQGAENGEQYF	TGCGCCAGCAGCTACCAGGGGGCGGAAAACGGCGAGCAGTACTTC
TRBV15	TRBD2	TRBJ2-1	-	CATSGPWRGSYNEQFF	TGTGCCACCAGCGGCCCGTGGCGGGGGTCCTACAATGAGCAGTTCTTC
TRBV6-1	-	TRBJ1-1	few	CASSEGGNTEAFF	TGTGCCAGCAGTGAAGGCGGGAACACTGAAGCTTTCTTT
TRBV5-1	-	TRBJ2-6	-	CASRSRLSGANVLTF	TGCGCCAGCAGAAGCAGGCTCTCTGGGGCCAACGTCCTGACTTTC
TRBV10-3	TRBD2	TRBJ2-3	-	CAIGRTTSATDTQYF	TGTGCCATCGGCCGCACGACTAGCGCCACAGATACGCAGTATTTT
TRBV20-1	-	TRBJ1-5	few	CSAEASSAQASNQPQHF	TGCAGTGCCGAAGCTTCTTCCGCTCAGGCGAGCAATCAGCCCCAGCATTTT
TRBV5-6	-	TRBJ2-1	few	CASSLISGPYNEQFF	TGTGCCAGCAGCTTGATAAGCGGCCCCTACAATGAGCAGTTCTTC
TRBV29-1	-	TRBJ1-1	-	CSAQGIWNTEAFF	TGCAGCGCCCAGGGTATTTGGAACACTGAAGCTTTCTTT
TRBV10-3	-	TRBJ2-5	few	CAISESREETQYF	TGTGCCATCAGTGAGTCGCGGGAAGAGACCCAGTACTTC
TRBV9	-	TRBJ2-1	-	CASSVLGNYNEQFF	TGTGCCAGCAGCGTGTTGGGCAACTACAATGAGCAGTTCTTC
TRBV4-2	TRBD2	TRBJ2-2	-	CASSQALAANTGELFF	TGTGCCAGCAGCCAAGCCCTAGCGGCTAACACCGGGGAGCTGTTTTTT
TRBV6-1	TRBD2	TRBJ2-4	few	CASSRPGLAGVKNIQYF	TGTGCCAGCAGTCGACCCGGACTAGCGGGAGTCAAAAACATTCAGTACTTC
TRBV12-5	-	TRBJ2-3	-	CASGLLGADTQYF	TGTGCTAGTGGCCTACTAGGCGCGGATACGCAGTATTTT
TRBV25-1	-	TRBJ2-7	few	CASSQITGCEQYF	TGTGCCAGCAGTCAAATTACAGGGTGCGAGCAGTACTTC
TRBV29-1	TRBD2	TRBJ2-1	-	CSATSGRYNEQFF	TGCAGCGCCACTAGCGGGAGATACAATGAGCAGTTCTTC
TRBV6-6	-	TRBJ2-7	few	CASSYFGPYEQYF	-
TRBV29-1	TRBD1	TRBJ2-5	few	CSVEAGQGSETQYF	TGCAGCGTTGAGGCGGGACAGGGTTCCGAGACCCAGTACTTC
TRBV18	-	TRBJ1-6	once	CASSPTNFLGNSPLHF	TGTGCCAGCTCCCCAACGAACTTCCTGGGGAATTCACCCCTCCACTTT
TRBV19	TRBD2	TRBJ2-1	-	CASSNVPAGGRNEQFF	TGTGCCAGTAGTAATGTCCCAGCGGGAGGCAGGAATGAGCAGTTCTTC
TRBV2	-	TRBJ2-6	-	CASDPSGSGANVLTF	TGTGCCAGCGACCCGTCGGGCTCTGGGGCCAACGTCCTGACTTTC
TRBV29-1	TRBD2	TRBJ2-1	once	CSVLGGLADSYNEQFF	TGCAGCGTCCTCGGCGGCCTAGCGGACTCCTACAATGAGCAGTTCTTC
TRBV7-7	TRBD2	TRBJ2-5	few	CASSSGPKGGETQYF	TGTGCTAGCAGCTCCGGACCTAAGGGAGGGGAGACCCAGTACTTC
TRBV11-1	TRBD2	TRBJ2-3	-	CASSLVAGAGDTQYF	TGTGCCAGCAGCTTAGTGGCGGGAGCGGGGGATACGCAGTATTTT
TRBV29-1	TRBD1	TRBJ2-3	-	CSVLHGTGLTGTQYF	TGCAGCGTCCTCCATGGGACAGGGTTGACAGGTACGCAGTATTTT
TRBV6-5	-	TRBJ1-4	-	CASRLGLNEKLFF	TGTGCCAGCAGGTTGGGACTTAATGAAAAACTGTTTTTT
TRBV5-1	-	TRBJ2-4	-	CASSDPGTHRNIQYF	TGCGCCAGCAGCGACCCCGGGACCCACAGGAACATTCAGTACTTC
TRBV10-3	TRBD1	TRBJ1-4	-	CAIQQGDNEKLFF	TGTGCCATTCAACAGGGGGATAATGAAAAACTGTTTTTT
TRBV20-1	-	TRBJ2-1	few	CKGQGGLANPYNEQFF	TGCAAAGGACAGGGAGGACTAGCGAACCCCTACAATGAGCAGTTCTTC
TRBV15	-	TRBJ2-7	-	CATSRDQALSYEQYF	TGTGCCACCAGCAGAGATCAGGCACTCTCCTACGAGCAGTACTTC
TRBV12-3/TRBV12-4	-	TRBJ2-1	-	CASSPSLGSSYNEQFF	TGTGCCAGCAGTCCTTCCTTAGGGAGCTCCTACAATGAGCAGTTCTTC
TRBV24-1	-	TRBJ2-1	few	CATSDLGPSANEQFF	TGTGCCACCAGTGATTTGGGGCCTAGCGCGAATGAGCAGTTCTTC
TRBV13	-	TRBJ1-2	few	CASSIGFRGYTF	TGTGCCAGCAGTATAGGGTTTCGAGGCTACACCTTC
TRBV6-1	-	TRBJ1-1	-	CASSEGGWGGRTEAFF	TGTGCCAGCAGTGAGGGGGGCTGGGGGGGTCGCACTGAAGCTTTCTTT
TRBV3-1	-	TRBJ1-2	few	CASSPGGIGYTF	TGTGCCAGCAGCCCGGGGGGGATTGGCTACACCTTC
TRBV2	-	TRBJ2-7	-	CASSGGIPYEQYF	TGTGCCAGCAGTGGGGGGATCCCCTACGAGCAGTACTTC
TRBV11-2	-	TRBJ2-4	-	CAISFDLAKNIQYF	TGTGCCATCAGCTTTGACCTAGCCAAAAACATTCAGTACTTC
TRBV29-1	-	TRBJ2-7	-	CSVEVPGGPDEQYF	TGCAGCGTGGAGGTCCCCGGGGGACCCGACGAGCAGTACTTC
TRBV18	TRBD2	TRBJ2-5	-	CASSQLAGKGETQYF	TGTGCCAGCTCACAACTAGCGGGAAAGGGAGAGACCCAGTACTTC
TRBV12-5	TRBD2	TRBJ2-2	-	CASGLRLAGHTGELFF	TGTGCTAGTGGTTTGCGACTAGCGGGACACACCGGGGAGCTGTTTTTT
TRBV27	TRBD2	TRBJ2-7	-	CASSFLAGGHYNEQYF	TGTGCCAGCAGTTTTCTAGCGGGAGGCCATTACAATGAGCAGTACTTC
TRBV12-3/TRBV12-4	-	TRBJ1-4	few	CASSYRGLEGEKLFF	TGTGCCAGCAGTTACCGGGGCCTCGAGGGTGAAAAACTGTTTTTT
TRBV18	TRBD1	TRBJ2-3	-	CASSPTGVDTQYF	TGTGCCAGCTCACCGACAGGGGTGGATACGCAGTATTTT
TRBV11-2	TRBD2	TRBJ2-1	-	CASSSVAGGRRFYNEQFF	TGTGCCAGCAGCTCGGTGGCGGGCGGGAGAAGGTTCTACAATGAGCAGTTCTTC
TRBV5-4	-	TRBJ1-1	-	CASSLGALTREGTEAFF	TGTGCCAGCAGCTTGGGGGCGTTGACGAGGGAGGGAACTGAAGCTTTCTTT
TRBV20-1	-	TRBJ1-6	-	CSARDPSEVNSPLHF	TGCAGTGCTAGAGACCCTTCGGAGGTTAATTCACCCCTCCACTTT
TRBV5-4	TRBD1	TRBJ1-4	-	CASSPERQGEKLFF	TGTGCCAGCAGCCCAGAGCGACAGGGAGAAAAACTGTTTTTT
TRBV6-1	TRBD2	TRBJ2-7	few	CASSGLAGHEQYF	TGTGCCAGCAGCGGACTAGCGGGACACGAGCAGTACTTC
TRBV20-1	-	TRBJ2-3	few	CSAWGGTDTQYF	TGCAGTGCTTGGGGCGGCACAGATACGCAGTATTTT
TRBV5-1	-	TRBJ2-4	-	CASSLDRSYIQYF	TGCGCCAGCAGCTTGGACAGGAGTTACATTCAGTACTTC
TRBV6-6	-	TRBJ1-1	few	CASLDSYTEAFF	TGTGCCAGCCTTGACAGTTACACTGAAGCTTTCTTT
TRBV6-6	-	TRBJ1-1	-	CASSVLGASEAFF	TGTGCCAGCAGCGTTCTGGGGGCGTCTGAAGCTTTCTTT
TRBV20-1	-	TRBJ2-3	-	CSATRGLSTDTQYF	TGCAGTGCTACCCGCGGCTTGAGCACAGATACGCAGTATTTT
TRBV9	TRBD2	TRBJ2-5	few	CASSQGTSQETQYF	TGTGCCAGCAGCCAAGGGACTAGCCAAGAGACCCAGTACTTC